The 31 T cell receptor beta chains in this list originate from one sample, sequenced in a study of blood T cell repertoires in COVID-19. Profiling relied on immunoSEQ multiplex PCR, and the TCRdb table lists in-frame clones only, not all of them. The data show roughly 120,000 clones, roughly 80% seen once. The sequencing input was peripheral blood. These receptor sequences come from a man in his fifties or sixties with acute or convalescent COVID-19.

The chain couples TRBV25-1 to TRBJ2-2; no clear D gene. CDR1 and CDR2 from the germline V gene are MGHDK and SYGVNS. This CDR3 region has 13 residues. With 8 bases removed from V and 0 bases from J, the gap between germline ends came to 7 bases. The CDR3 region is CASRGSNTGELFF. In DNA, the CDR3 is TGTGCCAGCCGAGGATCGAACACCGGGGAGCTGTTTTTT.

The chain has TRBV3-1 (or the pseudogene TRBV3-2) and TRBJ2-1, with 9 bases fitting TRBD2. V trimming: 0 bases; J trimming: 9 bases; junction bases outside the gene matches: 6. Looked up from germline, CDR1 is LGHDT and CDR2 is YNNKEL (reference sequence). The CDR3 is 15 amino acids. CDR3 region: CASSQDLAGGREQFF. The CDR3 region has the DNA TGTGCCAGCAGCCAAGATCTCGCGGGGGGGCGTGAGCAGTTCTTC.

This chain connects TRBV24-1 to TRBJ2-7, with D possibly being TRBD1 (6 bases). CDR1 and CDR2 (germline): KGHDR, SFDVKD. There are 14 residues in the CDR3. V was pared by 4 bases and J by 0 bases, with 9 bases between. Written as DNA, the CDR3 is TGTGCCACCAGTGACCGGGACAACTCCTACGAGCAGTACTTC. Translation: CATSDRDNSYEQYF.

CDR3 protein: CASSGGIGAYEQYF. CDR3 DNA: TGTGCCAGCAGTGGGGGGATTGGGGCCTACGAGCAGTACTTC. The chain carries TRBV27 and TRBJ2-7; D might be TRBD2 (6 bases). CDR3 length: 14 amino acids. The V and J ends lost 5 bases and 2 bases respectively, with 13 bases between them. CDR1 is MNHEY and CDR2 is SMNVEV in the germline V gene (reference sequence).

The rearrangement joins TRBV13 to TRBJ1-2; 12 bases match TRBD1. This CDR3 region has 16 residues. V gave up 0 bases and J gave up 7 bases; unmatched junction bases: 6. Germline loops: CDR1 PRHDT, CDR2 FYEKMQ (reference sequence). CDR3 residues: CASSLGGTGGGGGYTF. The CDR3 nucleotides read TGTGCCAGCAGCTTAGGAGGGACAGGGGGCGGAGGTGGCTACACCTTC.

This chain connects TRBV7-9 to TRBJ2-3, with TRBD2 identical over 7 bases. The germline CDR1 and CDR2 sequences are SEHNR and FQNEAQ (reference sequence). The CDR3 is 15 residues long. The V segment lost 3 bases and the J segment 2 bases; nucleotides outside the gene matches: 5. The CDR3 bases are TGTGCCAGCAGCTTGGGAGGGGATTACACAGATACGCAGTATTTT. This encodes CASSLGGDYTDTQYF.

The chain carries TRBV2 and TRBJ2-7; 8 bases are a match to TRBD1. The CDR3 is made up of 16 amino acids. Germline V gives CDR1 SNHLY, CDR2 FYNNEI. Trimming removed 5 bases from V and 4 bases from J; junction bases left unmatched: 13. CDR3 region: CASSPAGTGRRYEQYF. CDR3 bases: TGTGCCAGCAGTCCGGCTGGGACAGGACGAAGGTACGAGCAGTACTTC.

The CDR3 protein is CWNGRACHEQYF. The CDR3 DNA sequence: TGTTGGAACGGGAGGGCCTGCCACGAGCAGTACTTC. V and J are TRBV28 and TRBJ2-7, with TRBD2 matching 8 bases. CDR1 and CDR2 (germline): MDHEN, SYDVKM. This CDR3 has 12 amino acids.

The rearrangement uses TRBV3-1 (or the pseudogene TRBV3-2) and TRBJ2-5; D gene unclear. Between the trimmed V and J ends, which lost 3 bases and 5 bases, there was a span of 10 bases. Germline loops: CDR1 LGHDT, CDR2 YNNKEL (reference sequence). There are 13 residues in the CDR3. The CDR3 bases are TGTGCCAGCAGCCAGAGGAACCCGGAGACCCAGTACTTC. Protein product: CASSQRNPETQYF.

This rearrangement joins TRBV2 to TRBJ1-6; D remains unclear. The germline CDR1 and CDR2 sequences are SNHLY and FYNNEI. V gave up 5 bases and J gave up 9 bases, with 14 bases separating them. The CDR3 runs to 14 residues. The DNA for the CDR3 is TGTGCCAGCAGTTCTCAGGTCTTCGGTTCACCCCTCCACTTT. Translation gives CASSSQVFGSPLHF.

The rearrangement links TRBV27 to TRBJ2-7, with 12 positions matching TRBD2. This CDR3 contains 14 residues. Germline trimming cut 8 bases from V and 7 bases from J; bases unmatched to any gene: 9. Germline V gives CDR1 MNHEY, CDR2 SMNVEV (reference sequence). CDR3 residues: CASGKTSGSGEQYF. CDR3 coding DNA: TGTGCCAGCGGGAAGACTAGCGGGAGTGGGGAGCAGTACTTC.

V is TRBV9 and J is TRBJ2-5; D not certain. The CDR3 consists of 14 residues. From germline, CDR1 is SGDLS and CDR2 YYNGEE. V was trimmed by 7 bases and J by 4 bases, leaving 17 bases between them. The CDR3 region is CASSRDSEGETQYF. The CDR3 nucleotides read TGTGCCAGCTCAAGAGACTCCGAAGGAGAGACCCAGTACTTC.

This sequence joins TRBV2 and TRBJ2-3; the D gene is possibly TRBD1 (6 bases). Trimming cost V 6 bases and J 2 bases, with 12 bases left between them. The length of the CDR3 is 14 residues. Germline V gene sequence: CDR1 SNHLY, CDR2 FYNNEI. The CDR3 spells CASSLDSFTDTQYF. CDR3 nucleotide sequence: TGTGCCAGCAGCTTGGACAGTTTCACAGATACGCAGTATTTT.

The chain recombines TRBV11-1 with TRBJ2-5; D uncertain. This CDR3 has 14 residues. The V gene lost 2 bases and the J gene lost 0 bases, with 7 bases spanning the gap. The germline V gene has CDR1 SGHAT and CDR2 FQDESV (reference sequence). The CDR3 loop reads CASSLPRNQETQYF. The CDR3 DNA sequence: TGTGCCAGCAGCTTACCGCGGAACCAAGAGACCCAGTACTTC. Full variable domain (outside the CDR3, taken from reference TRBV11-1 and TRBJ2-5): EAEVAQSPRYKITEKSQAVAFWCDPISGHATLYWYRQILGQGPELLVQFQDESVVDDSQLPKDRFSAERLKGVDSTLKIQPAELGDSAMYLCASSLPRNQETQYFGPGTRLLVL.

The genes are TRBV5-1 and TRBJ2-5; 14 positions match TRBD2. Unmatched junction bases numbered 10, after V lost 4 bases and J lost 5 bases. CDR3 length: 17 amino acids. Germline CDR1 reads SGHRS; CDR2 reads YFSETQ. The chain's CDR3 is CASSPGTSGGGEETQYF. The CDR3 DNA is TGCGCCAGCAGCCCCGGGACTAGCGGGGGTGGTGAGGAGACCCAGTACTTC.

The chain carries TRBV27 and TRBJ1-5, with D tentatively TRBD1 (6 bases). The length of the CDR3 is 13 residues. Per the germline V gene, CDR1 is MNHEY and CDR2 is SMNVEV (reference sequence). V shed 3 bases and J shed 7 bases, with 10 bases lying between them. The CDR3: CASSFGGAQPQHF. In DNA form, the CDR3 reads TGTGCCAGCAGTTTTGGGGGGGCACAGCCCCAGCATTTT.

This chain joins TRBV10-1 and TRBJ2-7; TRBD1 agrees at 11 bases. The V gene's germline CDR1 is WNHNN and CDR2 SYGVQD (reference sequence). The CDR3 has 14 amino acids. V gave up 6 bases and J gave up 3 bases; unmatched junction bases: 4. Written as DNA, the CDR3 is TGCGCCAGCAGGGACAGGGGGCACGACTACGAGCAGTACTTC. Protein sequence: CASRDRGHDYEQYF.

This chain joins TRBV24-1 and TRBJ2-1, with D possibly TRBD2 on 6 matching bases. Trimming stripped 5 bases from V and 3 bases from J, with 13 bases between. The CDR3 consists of 15 residues. From germline, CDR1 is KGHDR and CDR2 SFDVKD. The CDR3 loop is CATSAQGLDYNEQFF. CDR3 bases: TGTGCCACCAGTGCCCAGGGACTTGACTACAATGAGCAGTTCTTC.

CDR3 in amino acids: CASSVGDYPELFF. CDR3 DNA: TGTGCCAGCAGCGTAGGGGACTACCCGGAGCTGTTTTTT. The chain carries TRBV9 and TRBJ2-2; 7 bases agree with TRBD2. The germline CDR1 and CDR2 sequences are SGDLS and YYNGEE. CDR3 length equals 13 residues. Trimming removed 0 bases from V and 10 bases from J; junction bases left unmatched: 3.

This chain joins TRBV6-5 and TRBJ1-6; 9 positions match TRBD1. The J segment lost 10 bases and the V segment lost 6 bases, leaving 1 base of the junction unmatched. Germline CDR1 reads MNHEY; CDR2 reads SVGAGI. The CDR3 runs 12 residues. In DNA, the CDR3 is TGTGCCAGCAGGGGACAGGGCTCACCCCTCCACTTT. It encodes CASRGQGSPLHF.

This chain links TRBV5-6 with TRBJ1-2; 10 bases map to TRBD1. V was pared by 4 bases and J by 11 bases, with 11 bases of the junction left unmatched. Per germline, CDR1 SGHDT and CDR2 YYEEEE. The CDR3 length is 14 residues. The CDR3 protein is CASSARQGAVGYTF. In DNA, the CDR3 is TGTGCCAGCAGCGCTAGACAGGGGGCAGTGGGGTACACCTTC.

The chain joins TRBV6-1 to TRBJ1-6; no firm D call. CDR3 length: 12 residues. Germline CDR1 and CDR2: MNHNS and SASEGT. Trimming took 2 bases from V and 12 from J, leaving 8 bases between them. CDR3 sequence reads: CASSEREIPLHF. The CDR3 nucleotides read TGTGCCAGCAGTGAAAGGGAGATACCCCTCCACTTT.

The rearrangement uses TRBV6-5 and TRBJ2-1, with D perhaps matching TRBD1 (6 bases). The CDR3 loop spans 16 amino acids. V was clipped by 2 bases and J by 7 bases, with 18 bases between them. Germline CDR1 and CDR2: MNHEY and SVGAGI. CDR3 in amino acids: CASSYLRGRGSNEQFF. The CDR3 nucleotides read TGTGCCAGCAGTTACCTAAGGGGCAGGGGATCAAATGAGCAGTTCTTC.

The chain is built from TRBV24-1 and TRBJ1-2, with D tentatively TRBD1 (6 bases). V lost 6 bases and J lost 4, with 11 bases in between. This CDR3 is built from 13 residues. The germline V gene has CDR1 KGHDR and CDR2 SFDVKD. In DNA, the CDR3 is TGTGCCACCAGTTGGGGGCGCGGCTATGGCTACACCTTC. Its translation is CATSWGRGYGYTF.

The count of this clone is one. This rearrangement joins TRBV5-1 to TRBJ1-5, with 9 positions matching TRBD1. V was pared by 3 bases and J by 5 bases, with 0 bases of the junction left unmatched. CDR1 is SGHRS and CDR2 is YFSETQ in the germline V gene. CDR3 length equals 13 residues. This chain's CDR3 is CASSWTGDQPQHF. The CDR3 nucleotides read TGCGCCAGCAGCTGGACAGGGGATCAGCCCCAGCATTTT.

This clone was recorded a few times. The chain recombines TRBV6-4 with TRBJ1-2, with a possible D match to TRBD1 (5 bases). Germline CDR1 is MRHNA and CDR2 is SNTAGT. With 6 bases removed from V and 8 bases from J, the gap between germline ends came to 13 bases. The CDR3 consists of 12 residues. CDR3 sequence reads: CASSAGNWGYTF. Written as DNA, the CDR3 is TGTGCCAGCAGCGCAGGGAATTGGGGCTACACCTTC.

CDR3 in DNA: TGTGCCAGCAGCTTACAGTCTAGCGGAGCAAATGAGCAGTTCTTC. The encoded protein is CASSLQSSGANEQFF. This sequence joins TRBV7-3 and TRBJ2-1; TRBD2 matches at 7 bases. The junction had 8 bases not matched to a gene; V was cut back by 2 bases and J by 7 bases. The V gene's germline CDR1 is SGHTA and CDR2 FQGTGA. This CDR3 spans 15 amino acids. The whole variable domain, remainder taken from reference TRBV7-3 and TRBJ2-1, is GAGVSQTPSNKVTEKGKYVELRCDPISGHTALYWYRQSLGQGPEFLIYFQGTGAADDSGLPNDRFFAVRPEGSVSTLKIQRTERGDSAVYLCASSLQSSGANEQFFGPGTRLTVL.

This chain connects TRBV7-9 to TRBJ2-1; perhaps TRBD1 as D (6 bases). Trimming pared 6 bases from V and 12 bases from J, leaving 27 bases between. Germline CDR1 and CDR2: SEHNR and FQNEAQ (reference sequence). The length of the CDR3 is 16 residues. The CDR3 protein is CASSSTGPSLRGWQFF. The DNA for the CDR3 is TGTGCCAGCAGTTCCACAGGGCCTAGCCTAAGGGGGTGGCAGTTCTTC.

There are a few counts of this clone. The chain carries TRBV6-5 and TRBJ2-2; 9 positions match TRBD1. V was clipped by 4 bases and J by 7 bases; unmatched bases: 7. The germline V gene has CDR1 MNHEY and CDR2 SVGAGI. The CDR3 loop spans 15 amino acids. This chain's CDR3 is CASSSQTGGIGELFF. The CDR3 bases are TGTGCCAGCAGTTCCCAGACAGGGGGAATCGGGGAGCTGTTTTTT.

The gene calls are TRBV28 and TRBJ1-2, with a tentative D call TRBD1 (6 bases). Trimming took off 6 bases at V and 6 bases at J, with 17 bases between the two ends. The CDR3 is 14 amino acids. Germline values: CDR1 MDHEN, CDR2 SYDVKM. This chain's CDR3 is CASSGTLGADGYTF. CDR3 nucleotide sequence: TGTGCCAGCAGCGGGACATTGGGGGCAGATGGCTACACCTTC.

This sequence joins TRBV6-5 and TRBJ2-7; 7 nucleotides line up with TRBD1. J gave up 3 bases and V 6 bases, and 5 bases lay outside the gene matches. This CDR3 is built from 13 residues. CDR1 MNHEY and CDR2 SVGAGI come from the germline V gene. The DNA for the CDR3 is TGTGCCAGCAGAACAGGGGTGGACTACGAGCAGTACTTC. Amino acid sequence: CASRTGVDYEQYF.